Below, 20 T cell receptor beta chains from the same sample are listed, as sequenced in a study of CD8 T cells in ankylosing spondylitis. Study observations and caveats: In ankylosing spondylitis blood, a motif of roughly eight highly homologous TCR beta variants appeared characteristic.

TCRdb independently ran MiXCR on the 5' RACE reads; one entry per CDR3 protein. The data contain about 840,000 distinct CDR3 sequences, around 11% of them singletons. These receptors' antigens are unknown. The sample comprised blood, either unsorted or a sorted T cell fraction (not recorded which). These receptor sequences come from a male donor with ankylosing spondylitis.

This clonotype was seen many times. The CDR3: CASSSKGGASTEAFF. CDR3 DNA: TGTGCCAGCAGCTCCAAGGGAGGGGCGAGCACTGAAGCTTTCTTT. The chain links TRBV7-9 to TRBJ1-1, with D possibly matching TRBD1 (5 bases). Germline V gene lookup returns CDR1 SEHNR and CDR2 FQNEAQ (reference sequence). V was shortened by 4 bases and J by 4 bases, with 16 bases between the two germline ends. This CDR3 is built from 15 residues.

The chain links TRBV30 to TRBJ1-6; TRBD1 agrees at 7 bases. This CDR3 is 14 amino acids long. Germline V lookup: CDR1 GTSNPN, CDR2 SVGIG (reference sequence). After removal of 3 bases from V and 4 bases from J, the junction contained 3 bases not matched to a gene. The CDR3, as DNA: TGTGCCTGGAGCCGGGACAGATATAATTCACCCCTCCACTTT. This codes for CAWSRDRYNSPLHF.

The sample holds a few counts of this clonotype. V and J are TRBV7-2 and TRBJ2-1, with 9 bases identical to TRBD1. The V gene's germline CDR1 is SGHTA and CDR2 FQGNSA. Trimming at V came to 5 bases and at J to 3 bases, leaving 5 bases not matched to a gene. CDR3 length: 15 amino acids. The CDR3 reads CASSLDRGYYNEQFF. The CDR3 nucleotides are TGTGCCAGCAGCCTCGACAGGGGGTACTACAATGAGCAGTTCTTC.

In nucleotides, the CDR3 is TGCGCCAGCAGCAGGACCAGTAGCGGGACCCAGTACTTC. It codes for CASSRTSSGTQYF. This chain joins TRBV5-1 and TRBJ2-5; D possibly corresponds to TRBD2 (6 bases). Germline loops: CDR1 SGHRS, CDR2 YFSETQ. V was trimmed by 4 bases and J by 7 bases, leaving 14 bases between them. This CDR3 has 13 amino acids.

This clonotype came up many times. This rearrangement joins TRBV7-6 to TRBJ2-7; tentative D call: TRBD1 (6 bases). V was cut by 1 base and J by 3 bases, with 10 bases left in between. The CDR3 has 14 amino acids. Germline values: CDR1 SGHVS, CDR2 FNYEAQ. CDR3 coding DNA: TGTGCCAGCAGCTTAGTCAGGGGCCACTACGAGCAGTACTTC. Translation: CASSLVRGHYEQYF. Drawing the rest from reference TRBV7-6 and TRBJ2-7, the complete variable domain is GAGVSQSPRYKVTKRGQDVALRCDPISGHVSLYWYRQALGQGPEFLTYFNYEAQQDKSGLPNDRFSAERPEGSISTLTIQRTEQRDSAMYRCASSLVRGHYEQYFGPGTRLTVT.

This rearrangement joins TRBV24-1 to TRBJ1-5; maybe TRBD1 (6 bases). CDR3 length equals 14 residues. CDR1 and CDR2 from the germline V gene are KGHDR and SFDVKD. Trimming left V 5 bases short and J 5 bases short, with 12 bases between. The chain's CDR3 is CATSGGRGYQPQHF. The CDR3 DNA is TGTGCCACCAGTGGCGGCAGGGGCTATCAGCCCCAGCATTTT.

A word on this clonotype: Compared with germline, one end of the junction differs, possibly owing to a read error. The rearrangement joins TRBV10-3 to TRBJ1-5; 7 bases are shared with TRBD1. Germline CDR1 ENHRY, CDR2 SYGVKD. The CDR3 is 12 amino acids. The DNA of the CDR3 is TGTGCCATCAGTGAGTCGGGACAGCGCCAGCATTTT. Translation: CAISESGQRQHF.

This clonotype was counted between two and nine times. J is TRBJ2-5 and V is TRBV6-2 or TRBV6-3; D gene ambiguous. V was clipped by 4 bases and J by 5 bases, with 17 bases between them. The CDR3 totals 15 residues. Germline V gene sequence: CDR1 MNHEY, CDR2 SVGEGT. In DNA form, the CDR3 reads TGTGCCAGCAGTTTCTTCCCACCGACGAGGGAGACCCAGTACTTC. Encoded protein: CASSFFPPTRETQYF.

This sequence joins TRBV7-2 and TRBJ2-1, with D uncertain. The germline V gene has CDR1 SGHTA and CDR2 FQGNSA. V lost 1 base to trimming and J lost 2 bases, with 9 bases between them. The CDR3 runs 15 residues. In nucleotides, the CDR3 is TGTGCCAGCAGCTTAGGTCCGGTCCCCTACAATGAGCAGTTCTTC. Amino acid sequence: CASSLGPVPYNEQFF.

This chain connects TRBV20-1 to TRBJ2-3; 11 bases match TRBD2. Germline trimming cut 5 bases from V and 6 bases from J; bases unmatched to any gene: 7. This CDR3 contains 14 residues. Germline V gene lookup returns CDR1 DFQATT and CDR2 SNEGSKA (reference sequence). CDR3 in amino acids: CSASSTSGIDTQYF. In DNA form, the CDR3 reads TGCAGTGCTTCCTCGACTAGCGGGATTGATACGCAGTATTTT.

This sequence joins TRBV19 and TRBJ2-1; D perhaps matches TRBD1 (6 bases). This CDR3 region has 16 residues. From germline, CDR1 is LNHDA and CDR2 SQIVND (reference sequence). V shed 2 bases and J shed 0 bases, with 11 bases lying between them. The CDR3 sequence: CASSITGSSSYNEQFF. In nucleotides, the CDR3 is TGTGCCAGTAGTATAACAGGGTCAAGCTCCTACAATGAGCAGTTCTTC.

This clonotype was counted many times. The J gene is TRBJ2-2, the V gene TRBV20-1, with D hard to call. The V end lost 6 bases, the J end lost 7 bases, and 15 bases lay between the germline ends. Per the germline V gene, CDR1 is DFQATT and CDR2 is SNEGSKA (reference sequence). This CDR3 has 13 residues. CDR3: CSAQGPIGGELFF. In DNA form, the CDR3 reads TGCAGTGCCCAAGGACCGATAGGCGGGGAGCTGTTTTTT.

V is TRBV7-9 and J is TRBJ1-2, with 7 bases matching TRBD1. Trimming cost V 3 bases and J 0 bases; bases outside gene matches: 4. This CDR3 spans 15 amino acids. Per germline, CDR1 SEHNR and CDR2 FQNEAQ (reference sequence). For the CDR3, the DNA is TGTGCCAGCAGCTTTTGGGACAGAGCTAACTATGGCTACACCTTC. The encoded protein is CASSFWDRANYGYTF.

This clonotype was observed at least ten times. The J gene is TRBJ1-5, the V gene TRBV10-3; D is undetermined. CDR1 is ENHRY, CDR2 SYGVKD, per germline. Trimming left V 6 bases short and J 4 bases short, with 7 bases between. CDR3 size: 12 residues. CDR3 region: CAIRGQNQPQHF. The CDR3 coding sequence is TGTGCCATCAGGGGTCAGAATCAGCCCCAGCATTTT.

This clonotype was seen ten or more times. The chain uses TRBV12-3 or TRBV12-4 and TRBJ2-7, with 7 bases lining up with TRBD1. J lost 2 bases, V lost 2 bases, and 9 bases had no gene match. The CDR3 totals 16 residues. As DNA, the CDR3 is TGTGCCAGCAGTTTACGCTCGTCAGGGACAGCCTACGAGCAGTACTTC. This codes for CASSLRSSGTAYEQYF.

CDR3 DNA: TGTGCCAGCAGCCCCGACAGGATTTACTACGAGCAGTACTTC. As protein: CASSPDRIYYEQYF. The V call is TRBV3-1, the J call TRBJ2-7; tentative D call: TRBD1 (6 bases). Per germline, CDR1 LGHDT and CDR2 YNNKEL (reference sequence). The CDR3 contains 14 residues. The germline V and J ends were trimmed by 4 bases and 3 bases, with 13 bases remaining between them.

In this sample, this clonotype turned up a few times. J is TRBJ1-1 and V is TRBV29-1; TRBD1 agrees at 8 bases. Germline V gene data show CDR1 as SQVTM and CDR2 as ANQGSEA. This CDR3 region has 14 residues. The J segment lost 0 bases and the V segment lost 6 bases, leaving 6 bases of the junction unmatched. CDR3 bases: TGCAGCGTACCATTACAGGGGGTGAACACTGAAGCTTTCTTT. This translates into CSVPLQGVNTEAFF.

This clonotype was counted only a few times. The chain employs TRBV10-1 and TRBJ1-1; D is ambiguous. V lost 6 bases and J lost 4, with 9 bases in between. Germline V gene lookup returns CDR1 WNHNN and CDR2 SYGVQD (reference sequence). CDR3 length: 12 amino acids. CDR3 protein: CASRGTRTEAFF. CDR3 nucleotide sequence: TGCGCCAGCAGAGGAACCCGCACTGAAGCTTTCTTT.

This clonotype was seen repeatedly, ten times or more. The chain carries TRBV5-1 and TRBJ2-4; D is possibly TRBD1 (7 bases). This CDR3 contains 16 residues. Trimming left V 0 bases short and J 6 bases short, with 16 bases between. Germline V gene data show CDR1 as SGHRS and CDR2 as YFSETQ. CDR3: CASSLANGQGGNIQYF. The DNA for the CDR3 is TGCGCCAGCAGCTTGGCTAACGGGCAGGGGGGAAACATTCAGTACTTC.

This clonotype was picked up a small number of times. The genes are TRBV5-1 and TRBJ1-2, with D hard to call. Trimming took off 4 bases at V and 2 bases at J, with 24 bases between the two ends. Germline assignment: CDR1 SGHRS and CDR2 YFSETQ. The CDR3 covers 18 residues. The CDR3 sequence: CASSPDPSFLRSNYGYTF. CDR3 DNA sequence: TGCGCCAGCAGCCCGGATCCCTCCTTCCTTAGGTCGAACTATGGCTACACCTTC. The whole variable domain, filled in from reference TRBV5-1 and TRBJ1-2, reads KAGVTQTPRYLIKTRGQQVTLSCSPISGHRSVSWYQQTPGQGLQFLFEYFSETQRNKGNFPGRFSGRQFSNSRSEMNVSTLELGDSALYLCASSPDPSFLRSNYGYTFGSGTRLTVV.